Only a few counts were recorded for the clone carrying this T cell receptor beta chain. Its antigen remains unidentified. This sample is drawn from a study of T cells after yellow fever vaccination. Turning to the study itself: Where fractions had low cell numbers, libraries were prepared from them with the SMART-Seq v4 Ultra Low Input RNA kit.

The TCR cDNA carried a universal primer site and UMIs from 5'RACE template switching. TCRdb re-analysed the 5' RACE reads in MiXCR, keeping a single row per CDR3 protein. The data contain 200,000 to 300,000 distinct CDR3 sequences, approximately 6.7% of them seen just once; the ten biggest clones take up about 1%. Points from the study as a whole: Peak timing came faster in the weaker secondary response, day 5 versus 15. Booster samples showed a return of most primary-vaccination clones (about 96% CD4, about 88% CD8).

Germline CDR1 reads MNHEY; CDR2 reads SMNVEV (reference sequence). V dropped 8 bases and J dropped 3 bases, with 14 bases sitting between them. The CDR3 totals 13 residues. The input for sequencing was CD4+ T cells sorted from PBMCs, taken on the day of the yellow fever booster vaccination. The chain links TRBV27 to TRBJ2-7; D possibly corresponds to TRBD2 (6 bases). This receptor was identified in a man aged 25-40 years who received the YFV17D yellow fever vaccine. CDR3 region: CASARGLNYEQYF. The CDR3 DNA is TGTGCCAGCGCGAGGGGACTTAACTACGAGCAGTACTTC.